This TCR beta chain was captured in a study of T cells in Graves' hyperthyroidism and ophthalmopathy. Whole-study results and caveats: Ophthalmopathy cases were set apart from stable hyperthyroidism by a 13 V-J model.

Amplification targeted TCR beta CDR3 regions from RNA transcripts. Carried out on the TCR CDR3, a first-round RT-PCR used the HTBI primer set. TCRdb ran MiXCR on the multiplex PCR reads and lists one entry per CDR3 protein. The sample has about 610,000 distinct CDR3 sequences; 14% to 15% are singletons. This clonotype was counted at least ten times. The antigen remains unidentified. V lost 1 base to trimming and J lost 3 bases; unmatched junction nucleotides: 7. CDR3 length: 18 residues. The germline V gene has CDR1 LGHNT and CDR2 FRNRAP. The sequence derives from a woman in her forties with Graves' ophthalmopathy. This chain links TRBV12-5 with TRBJ2-5; TRBD2 agrees at 14 bases. Sequences were obtained from blood. Here the CDR3 DNA reads TGTGCTAGTGGTTTGGACCGACTAGCGGGGGGGAAAGAAGAGACCCAGTACTTC. This encodes CASGLDRLAGGKEETQYF.